Reported below is one T cell receptor (beta chain). Its target is not known. The authors extracted RNA and reverse transcribed it into cDNA as the sequencing template. Profiled with immunoSEQ multiplex PCR; TCRdb holds only in-frame clones, not every one. In the table there are around 250,000 clones, around two thirds of which are singletons. This sample was included in a study of CD8+ T cells in alopecia areata. For the study at large: Tofacitinib administration to treated patients was oral, at 5 to 10 mg twice daily.

Study-level findings and limits: Scalp data also include sequences from resident alphabeta T cells of normal skin. Lesional scalp, especially alopecia totalis/universalis, showed higher clonality than normal scalp.

Looked up from germline, CDR1 is GTSNPN and CDR2 is SVGIG (reference sequence). The CDR3 has 13 residues. The ends were cut back, 1 base at V and 5 bases at J, with 11 bases in the middle. The source material was CD4+ T cells sorted from blood, sampled at week 0. The receptor was isolated from a human donor with alopecia areata. J is TRBJ2-5 and V is TRBV30; D is undetermined. The CDR3, as DNA: TGTGCCTGGAGTGATGTGGGCCGGGAGACCCAGTACTTC. It encodes CAWSDVGRETQYF.